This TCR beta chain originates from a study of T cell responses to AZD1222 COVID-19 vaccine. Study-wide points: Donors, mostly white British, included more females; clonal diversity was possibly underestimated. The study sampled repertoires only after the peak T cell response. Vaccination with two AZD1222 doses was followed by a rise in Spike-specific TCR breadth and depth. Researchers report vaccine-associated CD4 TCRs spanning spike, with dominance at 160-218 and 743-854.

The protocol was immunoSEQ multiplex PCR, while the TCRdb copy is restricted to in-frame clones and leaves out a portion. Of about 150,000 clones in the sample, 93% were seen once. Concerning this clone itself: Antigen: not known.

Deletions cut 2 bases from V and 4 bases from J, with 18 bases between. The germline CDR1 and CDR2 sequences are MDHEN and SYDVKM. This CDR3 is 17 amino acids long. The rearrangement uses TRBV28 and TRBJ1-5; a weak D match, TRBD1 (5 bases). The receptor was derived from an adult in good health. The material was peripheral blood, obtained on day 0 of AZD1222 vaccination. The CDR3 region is CASSLTLWTNRNQPQHF. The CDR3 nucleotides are TGTGCCAGCAGTTTAACCCTCTGGACAAACCGGAATCAGCCCCAGCATTTT.